Listed here are 26 T cell receptor beta chains from one sample, sequenced in a study of blood T cells in healthy people across ages. Combining a sample-barcoded 5' primer with a J-beta primer mix, a second PCR ran for about 7 to 12 cycles. From the 5' RACE reads, TCRdb called clonotypes with MiXCR, one entry per CDR3 protein. The sample has fewer than 950,000 distinct CDR3 sequences, under 40% seen once. The source material was blood. These receptor sequences come from a man between 18 and 29 years old in good health.

This chain uses TRBV27 with TRBJ2-2; either TRBD1 or TRBD2 may fit D (5 bases each). Trimming removed 2 bases at V and 1 base at J, with 14 bases between. The CDR3 extends over 17 amino acids. Germline V gene lookup returns CDR1 MNHEY and CDR2 SMNVEV (reference sequence). The CDR3 loop reads CASSLIWDAMNTGELFF. The CDR3 region has the DNA TGTGCCAGCAGTTTAATCTGGGACGCCATGAACACCGGGGAGCTGTTTTTT.

This clonotype was counted only a few times. The chain joins TRBV6-6 to TRBJ2-5, with unresolved D. The CDR3 is 15 residues long. V was pared by 0 bases and J by 4 bases, with 12 bases between. Germline CDR1 MNHNY, CDR2 SVGAGI (reference sequence). The CDR3 sequence is CASSYSAVEGETQYF. The DNA for the CDR3 is TGTGCCAGCAGTTACTCCGCTGTCGAAGGAGAGACCCAGTACTTC.

V gene TRBV13 combines with J gene TRBJ1-2, with D maybe TRBD1 (6 bases). The V gene's germline CDR1 is PRHDT and CDR2 FYEKMQ (reference sequence). V lost 3 bases to trimming and J lost 8 bases, with 13 bases between them. There are 13 residues in the CDR3. The CDR3 DNA reads as TGTGCCAGCAGCTTGGCCAGGGGCGCAGGCTACACCTTC. Translated: CASSLARGAGYTF.

This clonotype was picked up a small number of times. The CDR3 coding sequence is TGTGCCAGCAGCCAATATCTGGGGAGCTCCTACAATGAGCAGTTCTTC. It is translated as CASSQYLGSSYNEQFF. This chain uses TRBV4-2 with TRBJ2-1; maybe TRBD2 (5 bases). This CDR3 contains 16 residues. Germline V lookup: CDR1 LGHNA, CDR2 YNFKEQ. The V gene lost 2 bases and the J gene lost 0 bases, with 11 bases spanning the gap.

This clonotype was recorded a few times. The chain uses TRBV24-1 and TRBJ1-2; D gene unclear. This CDR3 spans 14 amino acids. Germline V gene sequence: CDR1 KGHDR, CDR2 SFDVKD. With 10 bases removed from V and 8 bases from J, the gap between germline ends came to 22 bases. The CDR3, as DNA: TGTGCCACACAAGGGAGGGCCCCTCGAGGAGGCTACACCTTC. Amino acid sequence: CATQGRAPRGGYTF.

The chain recombines TRBV5-1 with TRBJ1-1; 7 bases agree with TRBD1. J gave up 1 base and V 1 base, and 4 bases lay outside the gene matches. Germline V gene lookup returns CDR1 SGHRS and CDR2 YFSETQ. The CDR3 sequence is 15 residues long. As DNA, the CDR3 is TGCGCCAGCAGCTTGTCCTGGGACAGGAACACTGAAGCTTTCTTT. Encoded protein: CASSLSWDRNTEAFF.

This clonotype was seen a few times. The V call is TRBV20-1, the J call TRBJ2-2, with D maybe TRBD2 (5 bases). Trimming left V 0 bases short and J 4 bases short, with 12 bases between. CDR1 and CDR2 (germline): DFQATT, SNEGSKA (reference sequence). The CDR3 runs to 15 residues. This CDR3 reads CSARDTEGLTGELFF. CDR3 bases: TGCAGTGCTAGAGATACAGAGGGCCTCACCGGGGAGCTGTTTTTT.

The gene calls are TRBV7-2 and TRBJ2-5; D uncertain. CDR3 length: 14 residues. The V gene's germline CDR1 is SGHTA and CDR2 FQGNSA. Deletions cut 4 bases from V and 0 bases from J, with 9 bases between. The CDR3 protein is CASSSLGYQETQYF. The CDR3 DNA follows: TGTGCCAGCAGCTCCTTGGGGTACCAAGAGACCCAGTACTTC.

In its sample, this clonotype was seen many times. DNA for the CDR3: TGCAGTGCTAGTTTAGGGGAAGAGACCCAGTACTTC. Its protein is CSASLGEETQYF. This chain joins TRBV20-1 and TRBJ2-5, with D perhaps TRBD1 (5 bases). CDR3 length equals 12 residues. V shed 3 bases and J shed 3 bases, with 8 bases lying between them. CDR1 DFQATT and CDR2 SNEGSKA come from the germline V gene (reference sequence).

This clonotype was counted a few times. The CDR3 nucleotides are TGTGCCAGCAGGGGCCGACAGGGGGGCAATCAGCCCCAGCATTTT. It codes for CASRGRQGGNQPQHF. The gene calls are TRBV12-3 or TRBV12-4 and TRBJ1-5; 9 positions agree with TRBD1. The CDR3 spans 15 residues. V lost 6 bases and J lost 2; bases outside the gene matches: 5.

This clonotype was recorded only once. A read error may account for a junction end that differs from germline. The CDR3 reads CASSLAQAGVGKDAQYF. The DNA of the CDR3 is TGTGCCAGCAGTTTAGCGCAAGCGGGGGTAGGAAAAGATGCGCAGTATTTT. The genes are TRBV12-3 or TRBV12-4 and TRBJ2-3; TRBD2 aligns across 8 bases. CDR3 size: 17 residues.

This clonotype was counted a few times. The rearrangement joins TRBV2 to TRBJ1-5, with 9 bases matching TRBD1. The CDR3 is 13 residues long. Germline CDR1 reads SNHLY; CDR2 reads FYNNEI. This CDR3 is CSGGTGMNQPQHF. The CDR3 nucleotides read TGTTCCGGGGGGACAGGGATGAACCAGCCCCAGCATTTT.

The rearrangement uses TRBV2 and TRBJ2-7; either TRBD1 or TRBD2 may fit D (5 bases each). Deletions cut 8 bases from V and 6 bases from J, with 20 bases between. This CDR3 is built from 14 residues. Germline CDR1 reads SNHLY; CDR2 reads FYNNEI. The CDR3 region has the DNA TGTGCCAGCTCGAGTGGGGGACGCCTATCCGAGCAGTACTTC. This gives the protein CASSSGGRLSEQYF. Variable domain in full (rest from reference TRBV2 and TRBJ2-7): EPEVTQTPSHQVTQMGQEVILRCVPISNHLYFYWYRQILGQKVEFLVSFYNNEISEKSEIFDDQFSVERPDGSNFTLKIRSTKLEDSAMYFCASSSGGRLSEQYFGPGTRLTVT.

The rearrangement uses TRBV30 and TRBJ2-7; 8 bases align to TRBD2. Per the germline V gene, CDR1 is GTSNPN and CDR2 is SVGIG (reference sequence). V lost 3 bases to trimming and J lost 7 bases; unmatched junction nucleotides: 26. There are 19 residues in the CDR3. DNA of the CDR3: TGTGCCTGGAGCGCCCCCCAAAATCCTCCCAGCGGGGGTTCAAAGGAGCAGTACTTC. It translates to CAWSAPQNPPSGGSKEQYF.

This clonotype was counted between two and nine times. The DNA for the CDR3 is TGTGCCAGCAGCGCCGCCGGGACAGGAGGCGCCTATGGCTACACCTTC. Its protein is CASSAAGTGGAYGYTF. This chain connects TRBV9 to TRBJ1-2, with TRBD1 matching over 8 bases. The germline V gene encodes CDR1 SGDLS and CDR2 YYNGEE. The J segment lost 4 bases and the V segment lost 3 bases, leaving 11 bases of the junction unmatched. CDR3 length equals 16 residues.

The V gene is TRBV2, the J gene TRBJ2-7; D call uncertain. The germline gives CDR1 SNHLY, CDR2 FYNNEI. Trimming cost V 2 bases and J 0 bases, with 5 bases left between them. The CDR3 has 13 residues. In DNA form, the CDR3 reads TGTGCCAGCAGTGAATGGGGCTCCTACGAGCAGTACTTC. It is translated as CASSEWGSYEQYF.

This clonotype was detected only a few times. V is TRBV12-3 or TRBV12-4 and J is TRBJ2-1, with a possible D match to TRBD2 (6 bases). The CDR3 consists of 16 residues. V lost 6 bases, J lost 3 bases, and 18 bases lay in between. CDR3: CASSPGAGQIYNEQFF. The CDR3 DNA follows: TGTGCCAGCAGCCCCGGAGCGGGCCAAATCTACAATGAGCAGTTCTTC.

This clonotype was recorded many times. The chain couples TRBV27 to TRBJ1-2; 10 positions match TRBD1. Germline trimming cut 5 bases from V and 3 bases from J; bases unmatched to any gene: 9. The CDR3 length is 16 residues. Germline CDR1 and CDR2: MNHEY and SMNVEV (reference sequence). CDR3 sequence (DNA): TGTGCCAGCAGTCCCAGGGGGACAGGGGAGCACTATGGCTACACCTTC. It codes for CASSPRGTGEHYGYTF.

The chain carries TRBV29-1 and TRBJ2-5; 9 nucleotides line up with TRBD1. V was clipped by 6 bases and J by 5 bases; unmatched bases: 10. The germline gives CDR1 SQVTM, CDR2 ANQGSEA. This CDR3 region has 14 residues. The CDR3 reads CSVGSRDRAETQYF. The CDR3 region has the DNA TGCAGCGTAGGATCCCGGGACAGGGCCGAGACCCAGTACTTC.

The genes are TRBV4-1 and TRBJ1-6, with D perhaps TRBD1 (5 bases). CDR3 length equals 18 residues. The germline V gene encodes CDR1 MGHRA and CDR2 YSYEKL. Trimming removed 1 base from V and 3 bases from J, with 16 bases in between. CDR3 amino acids: CASSQGPPGPSYNSPLHF. As DNA, the CDR3 is TGCGCCAGCAGCCAAGGACCACCGGGACCTAGCTATAATTCACCCCTCCACTTT.

V and J are TRBV3-1 and TRBJ2-7; the match to TRBD2 covers 11 bases. The CDR3 runs to 15 residues. The germline V gene encodes CDR1 LGHDT and CDR2 YNNKEL (reference sequence). Unmatched junction bases numbered 3, after V lost 1 base and J lost 4 bases. CDR3 coding DNA: TGTGCCAGCAGCCAAGTGGCTAGCGGGGGGTACGAGCAGTACTTC. This gives the protein CASSQVASGGYEQYF.

This chain connects TRBV11-2 to TRBJ1-1; 7 nucleotides align to TRBD1. The V gene end was trimmed by 5 bases and the J gene end by 5 bases; junction bases not matched to a gene: 11. This CDR3 region has 15 residues. Germline assignment: CDR1 SGHAT and CDR2 FQNNGV. In DNA, the CDR3 is TGTGCCAGCAGCATAACCAACAGGGGTGGGACTGAAGCTTTCTTT. Amino acid sequence: CASSITNRGGTEAFF.

The chain recombines TRBV5-1 with TRBJ2-1; TRBD2 matches at 8 bases. The V and J ends lost 0 bases and 5 bases, in that order; junction bases with no gene match: 4. The CDR3 runs to 15 residues. CDR1 is SGHRS, CDR2 YFSETQ, per germline. CDR3 in amino acids: CASSLGRGGNNEQFF. CDR3 DNA sequence: TGCGCCAGCAGCTTGGGTCGGGGGGGCAACAATGAGCAGTTCTTC.

The sample holds a few counts of this clonotype. The chain carries TRBV3-1 and TRBJ2-1; either TRBD1 or TRBD2 may fit D (5 bases each). The CDR3 runs to 15 residues. Trimming took 2 bases from V and 7 from J, leaving 15 bases between them. Germline assignment: CDR1 LGHDT and CDR2 YNNKEL (reference sequence). In DNA, the CDR3 is TGTGCCAGCAGCCAATGGGGGTTCCTAGGGAATGAGCAGTTCTTC. The encoded protein is CASSQWGFLGNEQFF.

This clonotype was found many times. This rearrangement joins TRBV5-1 to TRBJ1-2; weak D call: TRBD1 (5 bases). CDR1 SGHRS and CDR2 YFSETQ come from the germline V gene. The V end was cut by 0 bases, the J end by 4 bases, with 13 bases between. The CDR3 runs to 15 residues. The DNA of the CDR3 is TGCGCCAGCAGCTTGGGGCAGGGTGCCCTCTATGGCTACACCTTC. Its protein product is CASSLGQGALYGYTF.

This clonotype was recorded a few times. The chain couples TRBV5-1 to TRBJ2-5; 7 positions match TRBD2. The CDR3 spans 15 residues. The V segment lost 0 bases and the J segment 5 bases; nucleotides outside the gene matches: 7. The germline V gene has CDR1 SGHRS and CDR2 YFSETQ. CDR3 coding DNA: TGCGCCAGCAGCTTGGTGGCGGGGGACGGGGAGACCCAGTACTTC. Amino acids: CASSLVAGDGETQYF.